Presented here are 24 T cell receptor beta chains from one specimen sequenced in a study of CD8+ T cells in alopecia areata. The treatment denotes: oral pan-JAK inhibitor, 5-10 mg twice daily. TCR sequencing used cDNA made by reverse transcription of extracted RNA. Here immunoSEQ multiplex PCR was the method, and the copy in TCRdb shows in-frame clones only, minus some. The sample lists roughly 280,000 clones; 45% to 70% were seen once. The material sequenced was CD4+ T cells sorted from blood, taken between weeks 51 and 54, from a patient treated with tofacitinib. Source of these receptors: a human donor with alopecia areata.

This rearrangement joins TRBV30 to TRBJ1-4; the D gene is possibly TRBD1 (5 bases). CDR1 is GTSNPN and CDR2 is SVGIG in the germline V gene (reference sequence). The CDR3 runs 14 residues. V was clipped by 0 bases and J by 2 bases, with 7 bases between them. CDR3 sequence (DNA): TGTGCCTGGAGTGTACGGGGCACTAATGAAAAACTGTTTTTT. This sequence encodes CAWSVRGTNEKLFF.

V is TRBV30 and J is TRBJ1-1, with D unresolved. Germline V gene data show CDR1 as GTSNPN and CDR2 as SVGIG (reference sequence). The CDR3 totals 12 residues. V lost 1 base to trimming and J lost 1 base, with 4 bases between them. The CDR3 nucleotides read TGTGCCTGGAGTGACACGAACACTGAAGCTTTCTTT. It codes for CAWSDTNTEAFF.

This CDR3 is CASSGDRLSYNEQFF. The CDR3 nucleotides are TGTGCCAGCAGCGGGGACAGGTTGTCCTACAATGAGCAGTTCTTC. The chain is built from TRBV9 and TRBJ2-1, with 8 nucleotides matching TRBD1. Trimming at V came to 3 bases and at J to 1 base, leaving 3 bases not matched to a gene. Germline-derived CDR1 and CDR2 are SGDLS and YYNGEE. The CDR3 extends over 15 amino acids. Supplemented by reference TRBV9 and TRBJ2-1, the full variable domain reads DSGVTQTPKHLITATGQRVTLRCSPRSGDLSVYWYQQSLDQGLQFLIQYYNGEERAKGNILERFSAQQFPDLHSELNLSSLELGDSALYFCASSGDRLSYNEQFFGPGTRLTVL.

The genes are TRBV27 and TRBJ2-7; D call uncertain. The CDR3 runs to 15 residues. CDR1 is MNHEY, CDR2 SMNVEV, per germline (reference sequence). The V gene lost 6 bases and the J gene lost 1 base, with 16 bases spanning the gap. Written as DNA, the CDR3 is TGTGCCAGCAGAGTTGGGAACAGCCCATCCTACGAGCAGTACTTC. Residues: CASRVGNSPSYEQYF.

The chain is built from TRBV30 and TRBJ1-2; D is ambiguous. V shed 7 bases and J shed 4 bases, with 13 bases lying between them. This CDR3 spans 12 amino acids. Germline assignment: CDR1 GTSNPN and CDR2 SVGIG (reference sequence). In DNA form, the CDR3 reads TGTGCCTCTCAGCAGGAAACCTATGGCTACACCTTC. Residues: CASQQETYGYTF. Full variable domain (missing parts from reference TRBV30 and TRBJ1-2): SQTIHQWPATLVQPVGSPLSLECTVEGTSNPNLYWYRQAAGRGLQLLFYSVGIGQISSEVPQNLSASRPQDRQFILSSKKLLLSDSGFYLCASQQETYGYTFGSGTRLTVV.

V usage is TRBV7-9 and J usage is TRBJ1-6; D possibly corresponds to TRBD1 (5 bases). The CDR3 is 16 residues long. The V and J ends lost 0 bases and 4 bases respectively, with 10 bases between them. In germline, CDR1 is SEHNR, CDR2 FQNEAQ (reference sequence). CDR3 loop: CASSLAPRDYNSPLHF. In DNA, the CDR3 is TGTGCCAGCAGCTTAGCCCCCAGGGATTATAATTCACCCCTCCACTTT.

This clone has just one count. This chain uses TRBV4-2 with TRBJ2-1; weak D call: TRBD2 (5 bases). Germline loops: CDR1 LGHNA, CDR2 YNFKEQ. The CDR3 runs 16 residues. V was trimmed by 0 bases and J by 6 bases, leaving 15 bases between them. The CDR3 sequence: CASSQEPSSPGNEQFF. The CDR3 region has the DNA TGTGCCAGCAGCCAAGAGCCTAGCTCCCCCGGCAATGAGCAGTTCTTC.

In this sample, this clone turned up a few times. CDR3: CASIMTGVETQYF. The CDR3 nucleotides read TGTGCCAGCATTATGACCGGGGTGGAGACCCAGTACTTC. V and J are TRBV7-9 and TRBJ2-5, with a weak D call TRBD2 (5 bases). V lost 7 bases to trimming and J lost 5 bases, with 14 bases between them. From germline, CDR1 is SEHNR and CDR2 FQNEAQ (reference sequence). The CDR3 length is 13 residues.

The table lists this clone with a few counts. The V call is TRBV6-1, the J call TRBJ1-2, with TRBD1 as a possible D gene (6 bases). The ends were cut back, 5 bases at V and 5 bases at J, with 15 bases in the middle. Germline lookup yields CDR1 MNHNS and CDR2 SASEGT. CDR3 length: 14 amino acids. CDR3 region: CASSQGRRSYGYTF. The DNA for the CDR3 is TGTGCCAGCAGTCAGGGGCGAAGGAGTTATGGCTACACCTTC.

J is TRBJ2-3 and V is TRBV30; D is undetermined. This CDR3 is 13 amino acids long. Trimming removed 1 base from V and 2 bases from J, with 7 bases in between. Germline assignment: CDR1 GTSNPN and CDR2 SVGIG (reference sequence). For the CDR3, the DNA is TGTGCCTGGAGTGGGCTGAACACAGATACGCAGTATTTT. This codes for CAWSGLNTDTQYF. The complete variable domain, with remaining parts taken from reference TRBV30 and TRBJ2-3, reads SQTIHQWPATLVQPVGSPLSLECTVEGTSNPNLYWYRQAAGRGLQLLFYSVGIGQISSEVPQNLSASRPQDRQFILSSKKLLLSDSGFYLCAWSGLNTDTQYFGPGTRLTVL.

The V and J genes are TRBV2 and TRBJ2-7; the match to TRBD2 covers 7 bases. The CDR3 spans 12 residues. V shed 6 bases and J 2 bases; nucleotides not matched to a gene: 1. The V gene's germline CDR1 is SNHLY and CDR2 FYNNEI. CDR3 loop: CASRGGTYEQYF. For the CDR3, the DNA is TGTGCCAGCAGGGGAGGGACCTACGAGCAGTACTTC.

This CDR3 reads CASTAGGNTEAFF. CDR3 bases: TGTGCCAGCACGGCAGGGGGGAACACTGAAGCTTTCTTT. This chain uses TRBV6-5 with TRBJ1-1; 7 bases fit TRBD1. The CDR3 contains 13 residues. CDR1 and CDR2 (germline): MNHEY, SVGAGI. V lost 7 bases to trimming and J lost 1 base; unmatched junction nucleotides: 3.

The rearrangement joins TRBV7-8 to TRBJ2-7, with D perhaps TRBD1 (6 bases). The ends were cut back, 7 bases at V and 2 bases at J, with 15 bases in the middle. The germline CDR1 and CDR2 sequences are SGHVS and FQNEAQ. The CDR3 is made up of 14 amino acids. The CDR3 sequence: CASTQTGLPYEQYF. CDR3 bases: TGTGCCAGCACCCAGACAGGCCTCCCCTACGAGCAGTACTTC.

This sequence joins TRBV4-2 and TRBJ1-4; no firm D call. CDR1 and CDR2 from the germline V gene are LGHNA and YNFKEQ. The V end was cut by 1 base, the J end by 7 bases, with 10 bases between. This CDR3 is 14 amino acids long. In DNA, the CDR3 is TGTGCCAGCAGCCAAGCGCCGGGCGGTGAAAAACTGTTTTTT. Amino acid sequence: CASSQAPGGEKLFF.

The chain has TRBV6-5 and TRBJ1-5, with D unresolved. This CDR3 spans 13 amino acids. Between the trimmed V and J ends, which lost 9 bases and 1 base, there was a span of 10 bases. Germline V CDR1 and CDR2: MNHEY, SVGAGI. The CDR3 reads CASREGSNQPQHF. DNA for the CDR3: TGTGCCAGTCGGGAAGGCAGCAATCAGCCCCAGCATTTT.

Concerning this clone itself: This specimen includes other DNA sequences encoding the same CDR3. This chain links TRBV7-2 with TRBJ2-7; tentatively, D is TRBD1 (6 bases). There are 12 residues in the CDR3. The V and J ends lost 5 bases and 4 bases respectively, with 9 bases between them. In germline, CDR1 is SGHTA, CDR2 FQGNSA. The CDR3 spells CASSAQGYEQYF. DNA for the CDR3: TGTGCCAGCAGCGCCCAGGGGTACGAGCAGTACTTC.

This clone appeared once. The chain couples TRBV6-5 to TRBJ2-3; 8 bases line up with TRBD1. There are 13 residues in the CDR3. V lost 8 bases, J lost 3 bases, and 4 bases stayed unmatched. CDR1 is MNHEY and CDR2 is SVGAGI in the germline V gene. CDR3 nucleotides: TGTGCCAGCTCCAGGGGGCCTACAGATACGCAGTATTTT. Protein sequence: CASSRGPTDTQYF.

V is TRBV5-1 and J is TRBJ1-2; no definite D call. With 4 bases removed from V and 2 bases from J, the gap between germline ends came to 15 bases. Germline lookup yields CDR1 SGHRS and CDR2 YFSETQ. The CDR3 contains 15 residues. The CDR3 bases are TGCGCCAGCAGCCTTCGACACCCTTGGAACTATGGCTACACCTTC. Protein: CASSLRHPWNYGYTF.

The chain couples TRBV6-5 to TRBJ1-2; tentatively, D is TRBD1 (5 bases). The CDR3 has 14 residues. Deletions cut 6 bases from V and 4 bases from J, with 15 bases between. Per germline, CDR1 MNHEY and CDR2 SVGAGI. The DNA for the CDR3 is TGTGCCAGCAGACGCACCGGGACTGCCTATGGCTACACCTTC. It codes for CASRRTGTAYGYTF.

The chain couples TRBV9 to TRBJ1-6, with D unresolved. This CDR3 has 13 amino acids. Germline assignment: CDR1 SGDLS and CDR2 YYNGEE. V was cut by 0 bases and J by 7 bases, with 5 bases left in between. The CDR3 sequence: CASSVESNSPLHF. In DNA form, the CDR3 reads TGTGCCAGCAGCGTAGAGTCCAATTCACCCCTCCACTTT.

This clone was counted many times. The chain carries TRBV6-6 and TRBJ2-3; D is unclear. With 2 bases removed from V and 6 bases from J, the gap between germline ends came to 12 bases. CDR1 is MNHNY and CDR2 is SVGAGI in the germline V gene (reference sequence). The CDR3 sequence is 14 residues long. The CDR3 DNA reads as TGTGCCAGCAGTTACGTGGCAGGCTCCGATACGCAGTATTTT. It encodes CASSYVAGSDTQYF.

This chain uses TRBV7-2 with TRBJ1-2, with 11 nucleotides matching TRBD1. V dropped 4 bases and J dropped 4; count of bases not matched to a gene: 5. CDR1 is SGHTA and CDR2 is FQGNSA in the germline V gene. The CDR3 has 15 residues. This CDR3 is CASSSRDRGSYGYTF. CDR3 sequence (DNA): TGTGCCAGCAGCTCCAGGGACAGGGGGAGCTATGGCTACACCTTC.

The gene calls are TRBV14 and TRBJ2-1, with a tentative D call TRBD2 (5 bases). The CDR3 has 16 residues. Per the germline V gene, CDR1 is SGHDN and CDR2 is FVKESK. Trimming cost V 3 bases and J 7 bases, with 19 bases left between them. CDR3 bases: TGTGCCAGCAGCCAGCAAGCGCGGAGCGGCGGGAATGAGCAGTTCTTC. Protein sequence: CASSQQARSGGNEQFF.

The CDR3 is CASSSEGHRGRETQYF. In DNA form, the CDR3 reads TGCGCCAGCAGCTCGGAGGGGCACAGGGGGCGAGAGACCCAGTACTTC. J is TRBJ2-5 and V is TRBV5-1; 9 bases are a match to TRBD1. The length of the CDR3 is 16 residues. Per germline, CDR1 SGHRS and CDR2 YFSETQ. The junction had 10 bases not matched to a gene; V was cut back by 3 bases and J by 4 bases.